The T cell receptor (beta chain) under discussion was sequenced for a study of blood T cells in healthy people across ages. This clonotype came up a few times. The target antigen is unknown. Germline assignment: CDR1 SQVTM and CDR2 ANQGSEA. This CDR3 is 14 amino acids long. Trimming left V 6 bases short and J 3 bases short, with 15 bases between. Regarding the study as a whole: Relative to aged donors, long-lived donors carried more naive CD4+ cells and displayed higher diversity. Underestimates were what the diversity estimates from one million T cells were considered to be.

PCR was performed a second time for about 6 to 12 cycles using a sample-barcoded 5' primer and a J-beta primer mix. Unique molecular identifiers of 12 random nucleotides labeled each cDNA. TCRdb called the 5' RACE reads again in MiXCR, with one record for every CDR3 protein. The sample includes just under 750,000 distinct CDR3 sequences, approximately 22% of them seen just once. The TCR comes from a man between 65 and 79 years old in good health. The sequenced sample was blood. The V and J genes are TRBV29-1 and TRBJ2-1, with D possibly being TRBD2 (5 bases). The CDR3 sequence is CSVDGMGFYNEQFF. The DNA of the CDR3 is TGCAGCGTAGACGGGATGGGGTTCTACAATGAGCAGTTCTTC.